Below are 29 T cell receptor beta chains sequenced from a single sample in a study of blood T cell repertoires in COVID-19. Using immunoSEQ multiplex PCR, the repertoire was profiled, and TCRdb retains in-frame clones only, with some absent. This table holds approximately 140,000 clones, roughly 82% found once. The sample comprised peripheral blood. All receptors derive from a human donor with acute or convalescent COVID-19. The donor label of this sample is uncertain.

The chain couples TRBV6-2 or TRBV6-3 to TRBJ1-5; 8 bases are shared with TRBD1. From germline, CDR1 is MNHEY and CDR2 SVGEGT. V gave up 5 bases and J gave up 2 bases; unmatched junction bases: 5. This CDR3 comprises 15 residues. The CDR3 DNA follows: TGTGCCAGCAGTGCAGGGGGCGCGGGCAATCAGCCCCAGCATTTT. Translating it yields CASSAGGAGNQPQHF.

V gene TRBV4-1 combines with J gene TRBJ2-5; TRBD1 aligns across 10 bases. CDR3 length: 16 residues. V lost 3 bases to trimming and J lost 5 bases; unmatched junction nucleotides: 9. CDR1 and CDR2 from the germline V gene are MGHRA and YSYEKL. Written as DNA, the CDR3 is TGCGCCAGCAGCCACCCCCGGACAGGGGGTGGGGAGACCCAGTACTTC. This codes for CASSHPRTGGGETQYF.

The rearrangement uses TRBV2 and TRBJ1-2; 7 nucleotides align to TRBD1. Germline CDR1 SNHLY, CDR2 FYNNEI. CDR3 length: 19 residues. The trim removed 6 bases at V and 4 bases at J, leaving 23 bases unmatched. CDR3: CASSQPGERDSSAPYGYTF. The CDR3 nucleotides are TGTGCCAGCAGCCAACCGGGCGAGAGGGACAGTTCGGCACCCTATGGCTACACCTTC.

CDR3 nucleotide sequence: TGTGCCAGCAGTTTAACTTCGGGCGGGGGGGCCGGTTTTTTCACAGATACGCAGTATTTT. Encoded protein: CASSLTSGGGAGFFTDTQYF. J is TRBJ2-3 and V is TRBV27; 9 bases are shared with TRBD2. V gave up 2 bases and J gave up 2 bases; unmatched junction bases: 17. CDR1 and CDR2 (germline): MNHEY, SMNVEV (reference sequence). The CDR3 runs to 20 residues.

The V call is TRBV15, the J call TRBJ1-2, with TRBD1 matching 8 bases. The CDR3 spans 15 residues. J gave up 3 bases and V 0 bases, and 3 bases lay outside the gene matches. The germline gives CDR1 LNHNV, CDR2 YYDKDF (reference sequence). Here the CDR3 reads CATSRETGGDYGYTF. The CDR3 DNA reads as TGTGCCACCAGCAGAGAAACAGGGGGGGACTATGGCTACACCTTC.

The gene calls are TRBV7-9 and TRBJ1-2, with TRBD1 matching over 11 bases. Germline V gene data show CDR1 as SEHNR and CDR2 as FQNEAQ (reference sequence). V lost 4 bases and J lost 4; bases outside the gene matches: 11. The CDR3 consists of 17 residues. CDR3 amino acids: CASSSGQGAQGLYGYTF. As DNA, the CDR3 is TGTGCCAGCAGCTCAGGACAGGGGGCGCAGGGGCTCTATGGCTACACCTTC. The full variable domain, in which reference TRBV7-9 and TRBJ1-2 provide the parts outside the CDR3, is DTGVSQNPRHKITKRGQNVTFRCDPISEHNRLYWYRQTLGQGPEFLTYFQNEAQLEKSRLLSDRFSAERPKGSFSTLEIQRTEQGDSAMYLCASSSGQGAQGLYGYTFGSGTRLTVV.

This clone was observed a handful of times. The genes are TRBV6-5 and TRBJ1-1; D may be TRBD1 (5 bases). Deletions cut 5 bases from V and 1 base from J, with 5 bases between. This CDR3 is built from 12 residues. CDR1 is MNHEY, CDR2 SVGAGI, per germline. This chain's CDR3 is CASSTGNTEAFF. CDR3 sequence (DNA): TGTGCCAGCAGTACAGGGAACACTGAAGCTTTCTTT.

The CDR3 region is CASSPIRLAGGTDTQYF. Written as DNA, the CDR3 is TGTGCCAGCAGCCCGATACGACTAGCGGGGGGGACAGATACGCAGTATTTT. The chain carries TRBV7-2 and TRBJ2-3, with 14 bases identical to TRBD2. Germline loops: CDR1 SGHTA, CDR2 FQGNSA. The CDR3 runs 17 residues. V lost 5 bases and J lost 3; bases outside the gene matches: 7.

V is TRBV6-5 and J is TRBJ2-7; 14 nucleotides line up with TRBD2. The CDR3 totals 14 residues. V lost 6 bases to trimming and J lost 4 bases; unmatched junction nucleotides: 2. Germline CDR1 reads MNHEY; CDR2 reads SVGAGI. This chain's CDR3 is CASRGTSGGYEQYF. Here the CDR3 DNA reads TGTGCCAGCAGGGGGACTAGCGGGGGATACGAGCAGTACTTC.

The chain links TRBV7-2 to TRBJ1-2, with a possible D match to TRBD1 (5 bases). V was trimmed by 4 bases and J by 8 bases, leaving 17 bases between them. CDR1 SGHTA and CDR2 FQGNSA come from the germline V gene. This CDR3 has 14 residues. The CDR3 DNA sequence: TGTGCCAGCAGCTCCTGGACACCTCTGAGCGGCTACACCTTC. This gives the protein CASSSWTPLSGYTF.

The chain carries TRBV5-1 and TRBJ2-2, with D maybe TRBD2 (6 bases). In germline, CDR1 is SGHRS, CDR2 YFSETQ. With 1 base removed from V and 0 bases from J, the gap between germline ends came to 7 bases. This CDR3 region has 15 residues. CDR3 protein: CASSLSGANTGELFF. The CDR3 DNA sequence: TGCGCCAGCAGCTTGTCGGGGGCGAACACCGGGGAGCTGTTTTTT.

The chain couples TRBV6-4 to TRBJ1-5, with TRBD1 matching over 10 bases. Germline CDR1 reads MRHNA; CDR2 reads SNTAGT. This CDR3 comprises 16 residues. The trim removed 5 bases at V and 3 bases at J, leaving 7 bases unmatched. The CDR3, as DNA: TGTGCCAGCAGTAACCGGGACAGGGGATACAATCAGCCCCAGCATTTT. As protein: CASSNRDRGYNQPQHF.

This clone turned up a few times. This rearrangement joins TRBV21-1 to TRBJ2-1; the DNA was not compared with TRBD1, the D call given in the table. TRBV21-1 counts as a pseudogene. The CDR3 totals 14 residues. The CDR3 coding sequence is TGTGCCAGCTCACTCAGGGGGCTTATGGATGAGCAGTTCTTC. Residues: CASSLRGLMDEQFF.

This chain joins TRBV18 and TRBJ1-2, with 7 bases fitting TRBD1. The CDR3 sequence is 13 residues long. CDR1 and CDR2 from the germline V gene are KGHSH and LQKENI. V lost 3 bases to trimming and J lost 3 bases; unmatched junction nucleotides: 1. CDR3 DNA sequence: TGTGCCAGCTCACCCGGGACAGACTATGGCTACACCTTC. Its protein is CASSPGTDYGYTF.

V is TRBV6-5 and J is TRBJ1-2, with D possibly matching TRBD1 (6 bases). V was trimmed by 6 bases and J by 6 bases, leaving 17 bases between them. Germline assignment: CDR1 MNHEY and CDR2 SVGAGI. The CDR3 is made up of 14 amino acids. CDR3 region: CASRKLQGVDGYTF. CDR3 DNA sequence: TGTGCCAGCAGAAAACTACAGGGTGTGGATGGCTACACCTTC.

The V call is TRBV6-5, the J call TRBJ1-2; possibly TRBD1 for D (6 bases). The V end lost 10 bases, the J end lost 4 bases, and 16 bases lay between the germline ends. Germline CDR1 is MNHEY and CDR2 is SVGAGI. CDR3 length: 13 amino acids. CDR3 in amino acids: CATTDRGGYGYTF. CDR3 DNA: TGTGCCACCACGGACAGAGGAGGCTATGGCTACACCTTC.

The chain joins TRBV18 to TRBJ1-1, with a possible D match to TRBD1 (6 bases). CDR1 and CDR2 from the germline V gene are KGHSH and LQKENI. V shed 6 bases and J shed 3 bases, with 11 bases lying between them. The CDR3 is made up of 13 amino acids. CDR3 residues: CASSPDRHTEAFF. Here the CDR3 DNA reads TGTGCCAGCTCTCCCGACAGGCACACTGAAGCTTTCTTT.

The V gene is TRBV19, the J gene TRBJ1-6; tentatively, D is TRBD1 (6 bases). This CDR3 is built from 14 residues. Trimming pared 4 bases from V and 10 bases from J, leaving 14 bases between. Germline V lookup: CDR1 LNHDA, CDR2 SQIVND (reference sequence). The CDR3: CASSTPGDQSPLHF. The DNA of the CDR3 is TGTGCCAGTAGTACCCCAGGGGATCAGTCACCCCTCCACTTT.

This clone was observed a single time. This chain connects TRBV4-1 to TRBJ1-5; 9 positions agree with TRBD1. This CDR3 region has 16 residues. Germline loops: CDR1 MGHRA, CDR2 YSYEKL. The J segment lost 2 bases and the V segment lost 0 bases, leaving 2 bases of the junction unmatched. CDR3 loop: CASSQEQGAGNQPQHF. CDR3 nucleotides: TGCGCCAGCAGCCAAGAACAGGGGGCCGGCAATCAGCCCCAGCATTTT.

This CDR3 is CASIRGASSYEQYF. CDR3 in DNA: TGTGCCAGCATTCGGGGGGCGTCCTCCTACGAGCAGTACTTC. This rearrangement joins TRBV2 to TRBJ2-7; D might be TRBD2 (7 bases). The CDR3 loop spans 14 amino acids. CDR1 and CDR2 (germline): SNHLY, FYNNEI. The V end was cut by 7 bases, the J end by 0 bases, with 13 bases between.

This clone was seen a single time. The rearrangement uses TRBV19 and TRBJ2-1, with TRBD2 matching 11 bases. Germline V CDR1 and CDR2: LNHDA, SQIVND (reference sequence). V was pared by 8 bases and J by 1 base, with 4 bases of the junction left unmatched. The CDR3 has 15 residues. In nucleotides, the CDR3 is TGTGCCAGTCAGACTAGCGGGGCATCCTACAATGAGCAGTTCTTC. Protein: CASQTSGASYNEQFF. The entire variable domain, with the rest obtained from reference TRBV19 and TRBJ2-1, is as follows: DGGITQSPKYLFRKEGQNVTLSCEQNLNHDAMYWYRQDPGQGLRLIYYSQIVNDFQKGDIAEGYSVSREKKESFPLTVTSAQKNPTAFYLCASQTSGASYNEQFFGPGTRLTVL.

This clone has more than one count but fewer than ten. CDR3 in DNA: TGTGCCAGCAGCCAAGATCCCCGGACTTTGGGGGAGCAGTTCTTC. Protein: CASSQDPRTLGEQFF. The V gene is TRBV14, the J gene TRBJ2-1; tentative D call: TRBD2 (5 bases). Germline CDR1 is SGHDN and CDR2 is FVKESK. The CDR3 loop spans 15 amino acids. Trimming pared 0 bases from V and 10 bases from J, leaving 16 bases between.

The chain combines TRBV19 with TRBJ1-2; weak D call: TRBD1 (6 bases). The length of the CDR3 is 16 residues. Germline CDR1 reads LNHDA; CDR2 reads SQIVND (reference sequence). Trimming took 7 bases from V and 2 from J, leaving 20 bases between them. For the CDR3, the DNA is TGTGCCAGTAAGAGGGGGACGGGTTTTGGAAACTATGGCTACACCTTC. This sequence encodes CASKRGTGFGNYGYTF.

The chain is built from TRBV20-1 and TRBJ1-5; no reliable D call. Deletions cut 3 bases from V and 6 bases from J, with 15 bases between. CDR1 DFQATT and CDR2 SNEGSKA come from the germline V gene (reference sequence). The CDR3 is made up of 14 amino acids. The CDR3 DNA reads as TGCAGTGCTAGTAAGACTCTGGCGGGTCAGCCCCAGCATTTT. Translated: CSASKTLAGQPQHF.

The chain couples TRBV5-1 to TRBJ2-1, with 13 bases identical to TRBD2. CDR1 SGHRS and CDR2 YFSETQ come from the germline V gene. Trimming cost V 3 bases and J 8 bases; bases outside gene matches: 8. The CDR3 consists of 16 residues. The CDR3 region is CASSSRLAGGGDEQFF. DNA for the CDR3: TGCGCCAGCAGCTCCCGACTAGCGGGGGGCGGGGATGAGCAGTTCTTC.

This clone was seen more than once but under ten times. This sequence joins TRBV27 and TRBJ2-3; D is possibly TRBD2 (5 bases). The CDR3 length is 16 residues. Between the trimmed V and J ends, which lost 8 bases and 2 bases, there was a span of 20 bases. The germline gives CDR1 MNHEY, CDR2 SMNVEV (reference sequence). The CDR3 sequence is CASAPQRWQITDTQYF. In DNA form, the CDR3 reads TGTGCCAGCGCTCCCCAGCGGTGGCAGATCACAGATACGCAGTATTTT.

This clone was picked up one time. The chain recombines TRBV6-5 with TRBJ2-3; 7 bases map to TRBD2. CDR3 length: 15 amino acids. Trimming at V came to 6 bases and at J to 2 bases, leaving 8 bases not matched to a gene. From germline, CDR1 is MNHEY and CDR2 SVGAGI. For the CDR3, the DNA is TGTGCCAGCAGCGAGACGGGGGGTTACACAGATACGCAGTATTTT. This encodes CASSETGGYTDTQYF.

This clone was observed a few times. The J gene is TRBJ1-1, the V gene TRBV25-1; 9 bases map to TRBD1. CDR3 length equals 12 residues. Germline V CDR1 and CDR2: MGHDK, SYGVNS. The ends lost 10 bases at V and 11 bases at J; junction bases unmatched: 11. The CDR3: CATFPGQGRAFF. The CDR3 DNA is TGTGCCACCTTCCCGGGACAGGGAAGGGCTTTCTTT.

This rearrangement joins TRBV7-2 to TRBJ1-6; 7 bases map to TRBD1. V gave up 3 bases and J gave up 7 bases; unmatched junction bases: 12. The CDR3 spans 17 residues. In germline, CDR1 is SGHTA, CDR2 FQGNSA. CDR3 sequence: CASSLSGTDRINSPLHF. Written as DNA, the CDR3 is TGTGCCAGCAGCTTGTCCGGGACAGATCGAATCAATTCACCCCTCCACTTT. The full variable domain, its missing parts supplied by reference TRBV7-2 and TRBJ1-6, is GAGVSQSPSNKVTEKGKDVELRCDPISGHTALYWYRQSLGQGLEFLIYFQGNSAPDKSGLPSDRFSAERTGGSVSTLTIQRTQQEDSAVYLCASSLSGTDRINSPLHFGNGTRLTVT.